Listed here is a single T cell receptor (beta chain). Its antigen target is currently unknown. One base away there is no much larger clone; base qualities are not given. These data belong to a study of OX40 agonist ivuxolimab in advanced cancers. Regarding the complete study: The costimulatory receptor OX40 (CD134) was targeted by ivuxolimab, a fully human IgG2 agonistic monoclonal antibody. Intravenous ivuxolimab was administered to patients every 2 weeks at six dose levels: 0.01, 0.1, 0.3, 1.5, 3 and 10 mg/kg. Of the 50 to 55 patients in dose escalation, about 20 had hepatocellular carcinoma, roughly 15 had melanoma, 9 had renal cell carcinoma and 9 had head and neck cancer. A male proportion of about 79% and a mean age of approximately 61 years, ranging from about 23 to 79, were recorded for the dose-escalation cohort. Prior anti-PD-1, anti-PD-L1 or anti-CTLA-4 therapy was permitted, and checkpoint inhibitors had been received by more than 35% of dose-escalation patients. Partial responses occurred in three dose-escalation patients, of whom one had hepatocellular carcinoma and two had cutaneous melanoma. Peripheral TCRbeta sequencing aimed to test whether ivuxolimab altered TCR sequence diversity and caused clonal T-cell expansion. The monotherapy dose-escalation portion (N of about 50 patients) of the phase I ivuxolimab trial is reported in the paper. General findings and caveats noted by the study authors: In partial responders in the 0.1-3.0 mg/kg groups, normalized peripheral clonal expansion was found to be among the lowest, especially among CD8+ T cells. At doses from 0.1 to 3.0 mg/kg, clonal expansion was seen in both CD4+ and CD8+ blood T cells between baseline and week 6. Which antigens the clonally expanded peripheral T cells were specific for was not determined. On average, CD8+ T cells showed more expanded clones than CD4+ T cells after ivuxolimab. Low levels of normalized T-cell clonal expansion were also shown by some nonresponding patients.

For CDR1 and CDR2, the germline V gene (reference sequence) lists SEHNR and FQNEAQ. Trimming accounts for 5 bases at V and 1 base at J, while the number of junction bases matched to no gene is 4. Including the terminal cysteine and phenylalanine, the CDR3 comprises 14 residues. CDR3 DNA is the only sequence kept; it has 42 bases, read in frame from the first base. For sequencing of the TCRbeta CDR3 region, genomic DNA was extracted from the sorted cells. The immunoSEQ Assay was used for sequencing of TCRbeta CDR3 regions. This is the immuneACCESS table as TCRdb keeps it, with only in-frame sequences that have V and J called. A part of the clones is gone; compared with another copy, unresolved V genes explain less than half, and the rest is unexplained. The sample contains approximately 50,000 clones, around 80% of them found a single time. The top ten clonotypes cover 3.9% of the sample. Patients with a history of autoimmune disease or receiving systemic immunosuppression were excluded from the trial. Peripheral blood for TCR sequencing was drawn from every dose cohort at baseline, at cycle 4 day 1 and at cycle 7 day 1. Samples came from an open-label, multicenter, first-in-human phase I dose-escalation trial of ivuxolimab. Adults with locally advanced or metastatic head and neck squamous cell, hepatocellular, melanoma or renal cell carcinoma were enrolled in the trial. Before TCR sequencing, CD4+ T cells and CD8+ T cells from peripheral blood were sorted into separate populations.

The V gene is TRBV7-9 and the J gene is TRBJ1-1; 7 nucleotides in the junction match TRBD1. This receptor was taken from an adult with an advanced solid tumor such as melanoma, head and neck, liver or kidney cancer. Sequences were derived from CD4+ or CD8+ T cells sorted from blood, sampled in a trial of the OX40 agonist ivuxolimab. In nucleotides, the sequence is TGTGCCAGCAGCATCCGGACAGGGAACACTGAAGCTTTCTTT. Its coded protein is CASSIRTGNTEAFF.